A selection of T cell receptor beta chains follows, all from one sample in a study of blood T cells in healthy people across ages. MiXCR, applied by TCRdb to the 5' RACE reads, yields one record per CDR3 protein. Seen here are roughly 1 million distinct CDR3 sequences, approximately 26% observed once, and the top ten hold 0.65% to 0.95%. This sample also belongs to another study, concerning T cells of mothers and their children.

The material sequenced was blood. The origin of the receptors is a girl aged 2 to 9 in good health. The CDR3 runs from the conserved cysteine through the conserved F or W. The D gene is left open where the match is weak. Size is stated for part of the rows, as once, few or many counts, or as a class when the clone is expanded.

v_gene	abundance	j_gene	d_gene	CDR3nt	CDR3aa
TRBV2	.	TRBJ1-2	TRBD1	TGTGCCAGCAGTGAAGCGGGGGCAGGGGGACATGCGGATGGCTACACCTTC	CASSEAGAGGHADGYTF
TRBV29-1	.	TRBJ1-4	.	TGCAGCGTTGACGAGGGACCGGATGAAAAACTGTTTTTT	CSVDEGPDEKLFF
TRBV6-5	many	TRBJ2-3	.	TGTGCCAGCAGTTACTTTAGCACAGATACGCAGTATTTT	CASSYFSTDTQYF
TRBV29-1	few	TRBJ2-1	.	TGCAGCGTGGAAGACCTGGCCAAACTCTCCTACAATGAGCAGTTCTTC	CSVEDLAKLSYNEQFF
TRBV29-1	few	TRBJ2-7	.	TGCAGCGTTGTAGGGACGGGCGAGCAGTACTTC	CSVVGTGEQYF
TRBV7-3	few	TRBJ2-5	TRBD2	TGTGCCAGCAGCCCAGCGGGAGGGCGTAGGGAGACCCAGTACTTC	CASSPAGGRRETQYF
TRBV28	few	TRBJ2-5	.	TGTGCCAGCAGTCTTCCTCCCCTCTCGGCCCAGTACTTC	CASSLPPLSAQYF
TRBV4-1	few	TRBJ2-5	.	TGCGCCAGCAGCCAAGCGGAAGAGCCGGGGCAAGAGACCCAGTACTTC	CASSQAEEPGQETQYF
TRBV10-3	.	TRBJ2-7	TRBD2	TGTGCCATCAGTGACTCTGCGGGGGGTTCCTACGAGCAGTACTTC	CAISDSAGGSYEQYF
TRBV4-1	few	TRBJ1-5	TRBD1	TGCGCCAGCAGCCAAGTGGGACAGGCCTATAGCAATCAGCCCCAGCATTTT	CASSQVGQAYSNQPQHF
TRBV28	.	TRBJ2-6	TRBD1	TGTGCCAGCAGCCCCGGAGGACAGGGGAGGTCTGGGGCCAACGTCCTGACTTTC	CASSPGGQGRSGANVLTF
TRBV6-6	.	TRBJ1-1	.	TGTGCCAGCAGGACCAGGGTTGGTAATTCTGAAGCTTTCTTT	CASRTRVGNSEAFF
TRBV20-1	.	TRBJ2-3	TRBD1	TGCAGTGCAACAACCGGGACAGGGGTCACAGATACGCAGTATTTT	CSATTGTGVTDTQYF
TRBV18	few	TRBJ1-5	TRBD1	TGTGCCAGCTCACCGGGGACAGGGGGGCTCTATAGCAATCAGCCCCAGCATTTT	CASSPGTGGLYSNQPQHF
TRBV20-1	.	TRBJ2-5	TRBD2	TGCAGTGCTAGAGATAGCGGGGCGGGGGAGACCCAGTACTTC	CSARDSGAGETQYF
TRBV28	.	TRBJ2-5	.	TGTGCCAGCAGCTTAGGACAGTTTGTCAAATTCCAAGAGACCCAGTACTTC	CASSLGQFVKFQETQYF
TRBV3-1	few	TRBJ2-4	.	TGTGCCAGCAGCCAAGATGGAGGCGTACTAACCAAAAACATTCAGTACTTC	CASSQDGGVLTKNIQYF
TRBV20-1	few	TRBJ1-1	.	TGCAGTGCTAGAGCCCCGAACACTGAAGCTTTCTTT	CSARAPNTEAFF
TRBV5-1	.	TRBJ1-1	.	TGCGCCAGCAGTCGTGACAGGATCGAAGCTTTCTTT	CASSRDRIEAFF
TRBV9	.	TRBJ2-1	.	TGTGCCAGCAGCGTAGGTCAGAAACTCTACAATGAGCAGTTCTTC	CASSVGQKLYNEQFF
TRBV6-2/TRBV6-3	.	TRBJ2-7	.	TGTGCCAGCAAGGGAGTGCCTAGAGCCTACGAGCAGTACTTC	CASKGVPRAYEQYF
TRBV28	.	TRBJ1-2	.	TGTGCCAGCAGCTGGGACGGGGCGAGGGGTGGCTACACCTTC	CASSWDGARGGYTF
TRBV4-2	few	TRBJ2-1	.	TGTGCCAGCAGCCAAACCGACCAGTTCGATGAGCAGTTCTTC	CASSQTDQFDEQFF
TRBV7-9	.	TRBJ2-1	.	TGTGCCAGCAGCTTCCCCGGGGGCGGTAACTACAATGAGCAGTTCTTC	CASSFPGGGNYNEQFF
TRBV7-7	.	TRBJ1-2	.	TGTGCTAGCAGTTCAGACAGGAAGGGTGGCTACACCTTC	CASSSDRKGGYTF
TRBV11-3	.	TRBJ2-3	TRBD2	TGTGCCAGCAGCAGTTTTAGCGGGGGGCAAGCAGATACGCAGTATTTT	CASSSFSGGQADTQYF
TRBV7-2	few	TRBJ2-5	.	TGTGCCAGCAGCTTGGGGCCGACAGTGTTACAAGAGACCCAGTACTTC	CASSLGPTVLQETQYF
TRBV7-7	few	TRBJ2-7	TRBD2	TGTGCTAGCAGCTTAGGTCGGGGGGGACTCTACGAGCAGTACTTC	CASSLGRGGLYEQYF
TRBV18	.	TRBJ1-1	.	TGTGCCAGCTCCCTGGACACGAACACTGAAGCTTTCTTT	CASSLDTNTEAFF
TRBV7-9	few	TRBJ2-3	.	TGTGCCGGCAGCTTAGCAGGGCCCCGAGATACGCAGTATTTT	CAGSLAGPRDTQYF
TRBV20-1	few	TRBJ2-1	.	TGCAGTGCTACCTCGTCAATCGATGAGCAGTTCTTC	CSATSSIDEQFF
TRBV5-1	.	TRBJ2-7	.	TGCGCCAGCAGCTTGGAGAATGAATACGAGCAGTACTTC	CASSLENEYEQYF
TRBV4-2	.	TRBJ2-2	TRBD2	TGTGCCAGCAGCTACGGGACTAGCGTCACCGGGGAGCTGTTTTTT	CASSYGTSVTGELFF
TRBV20-1	many	TRBJ2-7	TRBD2	TGCAGCGCCCGGACTAGCGGGGCCTACGAGCAGTACTTC	CSARTSGAYEQYF
TRBV6-6	.	TRBJ2-1	.	TGTGCCAGCAGACTGGGCCAGGCCCATGAGCAGTTCTTC	CASRLGQAHEQFF
TRBV4-2	few	TRBJ2-5	.	TGTGCCAGCAGCCAGACACAGGGAGAGACCCAGTACTTC	CASSQTQGETQYF
TRBV7-2	.	TRBJ1-2	.	TGTGCCAGCAGCTTCACGTTACAGGCCGCCGGTAATGGCTACACCTTC	CASSFTLQAAGNGYTF
TRBV28	.	TRBJ2-7	TRBD1	TGTGCCAGCAGGGGACAGGGGAGAGTCTACGAGCAGTACTTC	CASRGQGRVYEQYF
TRBV7-2	once	TRBJ2-5	.	TGTGCCAGCAGCCTATTCCTAGTTAAAGAGACCCAGTACTTC	CASSLFLVKETQYF
TRBV12-3/TRBV12-4	few	TRBJ2-2	.	TGTGCCAGCAGTTTAGACAAGAACACCGGGGAGCTGTTTTTT	CASSLDKNTGELFF
TRBV7-9	few	TRBJ1-2	.	TGTGCCAGCAGCGACCAGCAGACGGCGGGGTTAGGTGGCTACACCTTC	CASSDQQTAGLGGYTF
TRBV20-1	.	TRBJ2-4	TRBD2	TGCAGTGCTTCCCCAGCTAGCGGGGGGCGCCGATTGGGCAAAAACATTCAGTACTTC	CSASPASGGRRLGKNIQYF
TRBV19	few	TRBJ1-2	.	TGTGCCAGTAGTATGGACGAGACCTATGGCTACACCTTC	CASSMDETYGYTF
TRBV28	few	TRBJ2-7	TRBD2	TGTGCCAGCAGAGGTCCAGCGGGGGGCCCCGAGCAGTACTTC	CASRGPAGGPEQYF
TRBV7-9	.	TRBJ2-2	.	TGTGCCAGCAGCTTCCCCTCAACGGGGGTGGCCGGGGAGCTGTTTTTT	CASSFPSTGVAGELFF
TRBV25-1	few	TRBJ2-7	TRBD2	TGTGCCAGCAGTGGGAAGGCGGGAGTAGTTCCCTACGAGCAGTACTTC	CASSGKAGVVPYEQYF
TRBV20-1	.	TRBJ1-2	TRBD1	TGCAGTGCCGGACAGGGAGTAAGCTACACCTTC	CSAGQGVSYTF
TRBV9	few	TRBJ2-7	.	TGTGCCAGCAGCGTCCTCGATGGCGAGCAGTACTTC	CASSVLDGEQYF
TRBV5-1	few	TRBJ2-3	TRBD2	TGCGCCAGCAGCATTATGACTAGCGGGCTCACAGATACGCAGTATTTT	CASSIMTSGLTDTQYF
TRBV12-3/TRBV12-4	few	TRBJ2-1	.	TGTGCCAGCAGCCCCCGACCCCTTGGGCTAGCGAGTTACAATGAGCAGTTCTTC	CASSPRPLGLASYNEQFF
TRBV3-1	few	TRBJ1-1	.	TGTGCCAGCGAGGGACAAGTTAACACTGAAGCTTTCTTT	CASEGQVNTEAFF
TRBV6-5	few	TRBJ1-3	.	TGTGCCAGCAGTTCCCCGGGGGTCGGAAACACCATATATTTT	CASSSPGVGNTIYF
TRBV10-3	.	TRBJ1-1	.	TGTGCCATTCAACCGCAGGGGAACATTGAAGCTTTCTTT	CAIQPQGNIEAFF
TRBV12-3/TRBV12-4	once	TRBJ2-1	TRBD2	TGTGCCAGCAGAGTTCAGCGGGAGGCTTGGAATGAGCAGTTCTTC	CASRVQREAWNEQFF
TRBV28	.	TRBJ1-6	.	TGTGCCAGCGGGCAGGGACGCCCTATCGCCCTCCACTTT	CASGQGRPIALHF
TRBV20-1	few	TRBJ2-5	TRBD2	TGCAGTGCTAGAGTTTGGGGCGGGAGTGCGTCAGAGACCCAGTACTTC	CSARVWGGSASETQYF
TRBV29-1	.	TRBJ1-2	TRBD1	TGCAGCGTTGAAGTGGGACAGACGAGCTATGGCTACACCTTC	CSVEVGQTSYGYTF